This passage covers 10 T cell receptor beta chains from one sample sequenced in a study of T cells in localized non-small cell lung cancer. Sequenced by immunoSEQ multiplex PCR; TCRdb stores in-frame clones only, minus some. The sample carries thousands of clones, roughly 25% recorded once. Sequenced material: lung tumor tissue, taken before any cancer treatment. Source of these receptors: a woman aged 35 to 69 with stage II lung adenocarcinoma.

J is TRBJ2-7 and V is TRBV23-1; no clear D gene. TRBV23-1 is annotated as an ORF whose role is uncertain. V was shortened by 6 bases and J by 9 bases, with 21 bases between the two germline ends. The length of the CDR3 is 14 residues. The CDR3 sequence: CASSQDSTSLLQYF. The CDR3 DNA is TGCGCCAGCAGCCAAGATAGCACCTCTCTGCTGCAGTACTTC.

The chain employs TRBV15 and TRBJ2-5; perhaps TRBD2 as D (7 bases). V lost 0 bases to trimming and J lost 7 bases, with 21 bases between them. Germline V gene data show CDR1 as LNHNV and CDR2 as YYDKDF (reference sequence). This CDR3 region has 17 residues. The CDR3 coding sequence is TGTGCCACCAGCAGAGATGCCATCTCGGGGGGCCTGGGGACCCAGTACTTC. Protein: CATSRDAISGGLGTQYF.

In this sample, this clone turned up a few times. The DNA for the CDR3 is TGTGCCAGCAGCTTGGTTTCCGGTATCAATGGCTACACCTTC. Its translation is CASSLVSGINGYTF. The chain uses TRBV11-3 and TRBJ1-2; D is ambiguous. The V end lost 3 bases, the J end lost 6 bases, and 14 bases lay between the germline ends. Per the germline V gene, CDR1 is SGHNT and CDR2 is YENEEA. The CDR3 runs to 14 residues.

The sample holds a few counts of this clone. The chain couples TRBV4-1 to TRBJ2-7; D is perhaps TRBD2 (6 bases). The V gene lost 1 base and the J gene lost 0 bases, with 13 bases spanning the gap. The CDR3 totals 16 residues. In germline, CDR1 is MGHRA, CDR2 YSYEKL. The CDR3 DNA sequence: TGCGCCAGCAGCCAAGTCGGGGGAGAGAGCTCCTACGAGCAGTACTTC. Translated: CASSQVGGESSYEQYF.

This rearrangement joins TRBV6-8 to TRBJ2-3; 13 bases map to TRBD2. This CDR3 region has 16 residues. CDR1 is MNHGY, CDR2 SAAAGT, per germline. V lost 5 bases, J lost 4 bases, and 6 bases stayed unmatched. The CDR3 region has the DNA TGTGCCAGCAGTAGCCGGACTAGCGGGGGTGCAGATACGCAGTATTTT. It yields the protein CASSSRTSGGADTQYF.

This clone was seen a few times. The rearrangement joins TRBV11-3 to TRBJ2-3, with 7 bases matching TRBD2. The junction had 2 bases not matched to a gene; V was cut back by 2 bases and J by 3 bases. Per the germline V gene, CDR1 is SGHNT and CDR2 is YENEEA. This CDR3 contains 14 residues. The CDR3 bases are TGTGCCAGCAGCTTATCAGCGGGAACAGATACGCAGTATTTT. It encodes CASSLSAGTDTQYF.

This clone counts as large. The chain is built from TRBV11-3 and TRBJ2-3; D is unclear. Trimming stripped 5 bases from V and 1 base from J, with 10 bases between. Germline V gene lookup returns CDR1 SGHNT and CDR2 YENEEA. The CDR3 consists of 14 residues. CDR3 residues: CASSRSVGTDTQYF. The DNA of the CDR3 is TGTGCCAGCAGCCGAAGTGTGGGCACAGATACGCAGTATTTT.

The rearrangement joins TRBV6-8 to TRBJ2-5; 9 bases are a match to TRBD1. J lost 5 bases, V lost 2 bases, and 12 bases had no gene match. Germline V lookup: CDR1 MNHGY, CDR2 SAAAGT. The CDR3 length is 17 residues. CDR3 in amino acids: CASSYDAGTGRRETQYF. The DNA of the CDR3 is TGTGCCAGCAGTTACGACGCCGGGACAGGGCGGCGGGAGACCCAGTACTTC.

V usage is TRBV7-6 and J usage is TRBJ2-1, with D unclear. Germline V gene sequence: CDR1 SGHVS, CDR2 FNYEAQ. V was shortened by 7 bases and J by 4 bases, with 20 bases between the two germline ends. This CDR3 region has 16 residues. The DNA of the CDR3 is TGTGCCAGCATCCCGACGGATAGAAGCCTATACAATGAGCAGTTCTTC. This translates into CASIPTDRSLYNEQFF.

By share, this clone ranks as large. The chain combines TRBV9 with TRBJ2-3; 10 positions match TRBD1. The germline V gene has CDR1 SGDLS and CDR2 YYNGEE. J lost 9 bases, V lost 0 bases, and 4 bases had no gene match. The CDR3 has 14 residues. CDR3 amino acids: CASSVGDRGKTQYF. The DNA for the CDR3 is TGTGCCAGCAGCGTAGGGGACAGGGGTAAAACGCAGTATTTT. Variable domain in full (rest from reference TRBV9 and TRBJ2-3): DSGVTQTPKHLITATGQRVTLRCSPRSGDLSVYWYQQSLDQGLQFLIQYYNGEERAKGNILERFSAQQFPDLHSELNLSSLELGDSALYFCASSVGDRGKTQYFGPGTRLTVL.